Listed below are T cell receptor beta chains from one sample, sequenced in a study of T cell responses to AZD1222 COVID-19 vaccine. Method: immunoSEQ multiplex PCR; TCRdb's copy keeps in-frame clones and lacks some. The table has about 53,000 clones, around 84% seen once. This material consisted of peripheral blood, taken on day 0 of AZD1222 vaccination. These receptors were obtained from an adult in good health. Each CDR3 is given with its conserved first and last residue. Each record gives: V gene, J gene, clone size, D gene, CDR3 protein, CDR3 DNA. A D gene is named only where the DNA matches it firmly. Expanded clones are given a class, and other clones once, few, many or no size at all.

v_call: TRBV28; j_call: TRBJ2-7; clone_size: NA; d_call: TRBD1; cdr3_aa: CASNQGTGGLEQYF; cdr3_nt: TGTGCCAGCAACCAAGGGACAGGGGGCCTCGAGCAGTACTTC
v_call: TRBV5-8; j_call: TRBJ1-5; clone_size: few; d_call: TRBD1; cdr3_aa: CASSVGQYSNQPQHF; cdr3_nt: TGTGCCAGCAGCGTGGGACAGTATAGCAATCAGCCCCAGCATTTT
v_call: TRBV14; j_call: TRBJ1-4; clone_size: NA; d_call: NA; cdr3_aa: CASSKGSGALDEKLFF; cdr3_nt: TGTGCCAGCAGCAAGGGTTCCGGAGCCCTGGACGAAAAACTGTTTTTT
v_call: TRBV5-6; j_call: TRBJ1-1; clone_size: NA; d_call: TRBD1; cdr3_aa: CASSPPTGGSRVEAFF; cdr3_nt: TGTGCCAGCAGCCCTCCGACAGGGGGCTCAAGGGTTGAAGCTTTCTTT
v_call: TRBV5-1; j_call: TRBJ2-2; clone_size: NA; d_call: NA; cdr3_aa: CASSLEVSTGELFF; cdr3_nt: TGCGCCAGCAGCTTGGAAGTCAGCACCGGGGAGCTGTTTTTT
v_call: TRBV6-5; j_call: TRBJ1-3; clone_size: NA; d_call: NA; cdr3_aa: CASSYRGTRGNTIYF; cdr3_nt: TGTGCCAGCAGTTACCGTGGGACAAGAGGAAACACCATATATTTT
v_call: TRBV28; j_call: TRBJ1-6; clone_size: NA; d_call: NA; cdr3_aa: CASSSRDGYNSPLHF; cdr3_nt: TGTGCCAGCAGTTCGCGGGACGGCTATAATTCACCCCTCCACTTT
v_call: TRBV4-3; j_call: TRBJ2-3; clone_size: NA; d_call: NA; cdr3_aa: CAARGPSTDTQYF; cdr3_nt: TGCGCCGCCCGGGGGCCTAGCACAGATACGCAGTATTTT
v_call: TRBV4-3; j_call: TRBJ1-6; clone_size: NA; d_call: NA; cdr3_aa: CASSQGQDLPSSRSPLHF; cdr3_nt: TGCGCCAGCAGCCAAGGACAGGATCTTCCATCGTCGCGTTCACCCCTCCACTTT
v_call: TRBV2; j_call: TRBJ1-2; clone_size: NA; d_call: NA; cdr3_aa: CASRDGYTNYGYTF; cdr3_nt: TGTGCCAGCAGGGACGGCTACACCAACTATGGCTACACCTTC
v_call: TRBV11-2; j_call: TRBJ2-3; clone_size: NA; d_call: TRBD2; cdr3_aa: CASSSGTSGTDTQYF; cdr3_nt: TGTGCCAGCAGCTCCGGGACTAGCGGCACAGATACGCAGTATTTT
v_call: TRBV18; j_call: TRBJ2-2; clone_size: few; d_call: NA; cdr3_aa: CASSPRDAGSTGELFF; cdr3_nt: TGTGCCAGCTCCCCCCGCGACGCCGGGTCCACCGGGGAGCTGTTTTTT
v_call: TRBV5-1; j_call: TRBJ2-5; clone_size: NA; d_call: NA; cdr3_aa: CASSVIPTEETQYF; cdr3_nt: TGCGCCAGCAGCGTGATCCCGACAGAAGAGACCCAGTACTTC
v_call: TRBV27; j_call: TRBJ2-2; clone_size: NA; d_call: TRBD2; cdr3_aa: CASTPTSASTGELFF; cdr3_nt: TGTGCCAGCACCCCGACTAGCGCTAGCACCGGGGAGCTGTTTTTT
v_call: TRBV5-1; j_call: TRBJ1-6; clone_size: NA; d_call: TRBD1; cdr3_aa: CASSLGQGAFSPLHF; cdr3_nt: TGCGCCAGCAGCTTGGGGCAGGGGGCCTTTTCACCCCTCCACTTT
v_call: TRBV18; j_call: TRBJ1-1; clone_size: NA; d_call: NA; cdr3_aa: CASSLQGAGTEAFF; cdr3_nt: TGTGCCAGCTCACTTCAAGGGGCGGGTACTGAAGCTTTCTTT
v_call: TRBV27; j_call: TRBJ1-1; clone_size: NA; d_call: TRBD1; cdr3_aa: CASSPGQGDTEAFF; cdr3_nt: TGTGCCAGCAGTCCTGGACAGGGTGACACTGAAGCTTTCTTT
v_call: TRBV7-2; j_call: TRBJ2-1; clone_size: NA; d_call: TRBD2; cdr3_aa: CASSTQSGLAVNEQFF; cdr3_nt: TGTGCCAGCAGCACCCAGTCGGGACTAGCGGTTAATGAGCAGTTCTTC
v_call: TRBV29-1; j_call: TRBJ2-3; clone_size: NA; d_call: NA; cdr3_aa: CSGQGSDTQYF; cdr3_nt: TGCAGCGGGCAGGGATCAGATACGCAGTATTTT
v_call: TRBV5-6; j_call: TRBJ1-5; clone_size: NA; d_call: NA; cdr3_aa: CASSLRLYSNQPQHF; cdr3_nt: TGTGCCAGCAGCTTGAGGTTATATAGCAATCAGCCCCAGCATTTT
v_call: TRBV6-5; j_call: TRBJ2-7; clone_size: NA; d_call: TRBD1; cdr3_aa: CASSTGGGNEQYF; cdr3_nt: TGTGCCAGCAGTACAGGGGGCGGAAACGAGCAGTACTTC
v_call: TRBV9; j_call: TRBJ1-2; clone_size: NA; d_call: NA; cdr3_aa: CASSVAPQNYGYTF; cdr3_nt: TGTGCCAGCAGCGTAGCTCCCCAGAACTATGGCTACACCTTC
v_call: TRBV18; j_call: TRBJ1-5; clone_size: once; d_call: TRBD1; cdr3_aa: CASSLDRKVNQPQHF; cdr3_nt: TGTGCCAGCTCACTGGACAGGAAGGTCAATCAGCCCCAGCATTTT
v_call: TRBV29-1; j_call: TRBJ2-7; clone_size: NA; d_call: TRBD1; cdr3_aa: CSVEARGTGTYEQYF; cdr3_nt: TGCAGCGTTGAAGCCAGGGGGACAGGGACCTACGAGCAGTACTTC
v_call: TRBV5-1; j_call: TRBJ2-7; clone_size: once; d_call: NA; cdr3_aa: CASSPLIPSYEQYF; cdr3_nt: TGCGCCAGCAGCCCCCTAATCCCCTCCTACGAGCAGTACTTC
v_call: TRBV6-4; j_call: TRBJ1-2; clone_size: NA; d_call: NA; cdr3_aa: CASSEQWGRSNGYTF; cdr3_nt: TGTGCCAGCAGTGAACAGTGGGGGCGATCAAATGGCTACACCTTC